This TCR beta chain emerged from a study of identical twins. Study results and limitations: It was possible that invariant MAIT and iNKT cells partly confounded the zero-insertion analyses. It was out-of-frame TCR alpha sharing in monozygotic twins that models underestimated.

The table lists this clonotype with many counts. Its antigen is currently unknown. In germline, CDR1 is KGHSH, CDR2 LQKENI. V lost 2 bases to trimming and J lost 7 bases; unmatched junction nucleotides: 7. This CDR3 spans 15 amino acids. Through template switching, a universal primer site was introduced, and the cDNA contained unique molecular identifiers. TCRdb re-called the 5' RACE reads with MiXCR, one entry per CDR3 protein. Among approximately 600,000 distinct CDR3 sequences listed, less than 9% were seen once. The donors were all healthy and Caucasian. Another study also made use of these data, one on yellow fever vaccine responses in identical twins.

The sample was PBMCs. This TCR was sampled from a woman aged 18 to 35 in good health. The chain carries TRBV18 and TRBJ2-7; 11 positions agree with TRBD1. The CDR3 DNA follows: TGTGCCAGCTCACCAGGGACAGGGGGTTCGAGAGAGCAGTACGTC. It encodes CASSPGTGGSREQYV.